Following are 20 T cell receptor beta chains from one sample sequenced in a study of blood T cell repertoires in COVID-19. Clones were sequenced by immunoSEQ multiplex PCR, and TCRdb holds only the in-frame ones, with some missing. The sample consists of roughly 160,000 clones, roughly 93% of them appearing once. Sample: peripheral blood. Source of these receptors: a man between 18 and 29 years old with acute or convalescent COVID-19.

The V gene is TRBV30, the J gene TRBJ2-1, with a weak D call TRBD1 (6 bases). V was pared by 3 bases and J by 9 bases, with 12 bases between. The CDR3 is 12 residues long. The germline V gene encodes CDR1 GTSNPN and CDR2 SVGIG (reference sequence). CDR3 loop: CAWRAATGEQFF. In DNA, the CDR3 is TGTGCCTGGAGAGCAGCGACAGGTGAGCAGTTCTTC.

The chain uses TRBV19 and TRBJ1-3; 9 bases are a match to TRBD1. This CDR3 is 17 amino acids long. V lost 4 bases to trimming and J lost 0 bases; unmatched junction nucleotides: 7. Per germline, CDR1 LNHDA and CDR2 SQIVND (reference sequence). This chain's CDR3 is CASSTRTGASSGNTIYF. CDR3 in DNA: TGTGCCAGTAGTACCCGGACAGGGGCCAGCTCTGGAAACACCATATATTTT.

The rearrangement links TRBV24-1 to TRBJ2-1, with D uncertain. The V end was cut by 5 bases, the J end by 5 bases, with 9 bases between. Looked up from germline, CDR1 is KGHDR and CDR2 is SFDVKD. The CDR3 covers 13 residues. CDR3 sequence reads: CATSATLNNEQFF. The CDR3 region has the DNA TGTGCCACCAGTGCGACTCTGAACAATGAGCAGTTCTTC.

CDR3 in DNA: TGCGCCAGCAGCTTGCGCTCGGGCACTGAAGCTTTCTTT. This codes for CASSLRSGTEAFF. The chain is built from TRBV5-1 and TRBJ1-1, with D unresolved. CDR1 is SGHRS and CDR2 is YFSETQ in the germline V gene. The ends were cut back, 1 base at V and 4 bases at J, with 8 bases in the middle. This CDR3 region has 13 residues.

The chain uses TRBV19 and TRBJ2-1, with D uncertain. CDR1 is LNHDA and CDR2 is SQIVND in the germline V gene (reference sequence). V dropped 4 bases and J dropped 3 bases, with 7 bases sitting between them. The CDR3 is 13 amino acids. This CDR3 is CASSTHSYNEQFF. Written as DNA, the CDR3 is TGTGCCAGTAGTACACACAGCTACAATGAGCAGTTCTTC. Filled out from reference TRBV19 and TRBJ2-1, the complete variable domain reads DGGITQSPKYLFRKEGQNVTLSCEQNLNHDAMYWYRQDPGQGLRLIYYSQIVNDFQKGDIAEGYSVSREKKESFPLTVTSAQKNPTAFYLCASSTHSYNEQFFGPGTRLTVL.

The V and J genes are TRBV3-1 (or the pseudogene TRBV3-2) and TRBJ1-5, with D possibly TRBD1 on 5 matching bases. With 4 bases removed from V and 6 bases from J, the gap between germline ends came to 13 bases. CDR3 size: 14 residues. Germline V gene sequence: CDR1 LGHDT, CDR2 YNNKEL (reference sequence). CDR3 sequence: CASSPDGGSQPQHF. The CDR3, as DNA: TGTGCCAGCAGCCCGGACGGGGGTAGTCAGCCCCAGCATTTT.

The gene calls are TRBV2 and TRBJ2-1; D may be TRBD1 (6 bases). Germline loops: CDR1 SNHLY, CDR2 FYNNEI. Trimming took off 2 bases at V and 4 bases at J, with 12 bases between the two ends. The CDR3 sequence is 15 residues long. Here the CDR3 reads CASSEQGRGYNEQFF. CDR3 bases: TGTGCCAGCAGTGAACAGGGAAGGGGGTACAATGAGCAGTTCTTC.

On this clone itself: Other DNA sequences from this sample encode an identical CDR3 as well. The gene calls are TRBV9 and TRBJ1-1; D not resolved. This CDR3 is 13 amino acids long. Germline V gene data show CDR1 as SGDLS and CDR2 as YYNGEE. The V and J ends lost 0 bases and 1 base respectively, with 4 bases between them. The CDR3 DNA sequence: TGTGCCAGCAGCGTAGCGGGGAACACTGAAGCTTTCTTT. This codes for CASSVAGNTEAFF. The whole variable domain, remainder taken from reference TRBV9 and TRBJ1-1, is DSGVTQTPKHLITATGQRVTLRCSPRSGDLSVYWYQQSLDQGLQFLIQYYNGEERAKGNILERFSAQQFPDLHSELNLSSLELGDSALYFCASSVAGNTEAFFGQGTRLTVV.

This chain joins TRBV7-9 and TRBJ2-1, with 9 bases that match TRBD1. The germline V gene encodes CDR1 SEHNR and CDR2 FQNEAQ (reference sequence). The CDR3 contains 17 residues. Trimming removed 7 bases from V and 7 bases from J; junction bases left unmatched: 17. CDR3 DNA sequence: TGTGCCAGCATCCCACAGGGGGCCACTTCCCTTTTTAATGAGCAGTTCTTC. As protein: CASIPQGATSLFNEQFF.

J is TRBJ1-3 and V is TRBV6-5; D remains ambiguous. The CDR3 has 15 amino acids. Germline V gene data show CDR1 as MNHEY and CDR2 as SVGAGI. V lost 2 bases and J 0 bases, leaving 8 bases between the germline ends. CDR3 DNA: TGTGCCAGCAGTTACATTGGCAGCTCTGGAAACACCATATATTTT. This gives the protein CASSYIGSSGNTIYF.

The chain combines TRBV19 with TRBJ2-2; 11 bases agree with TRBD1. V was clipped by 3 bases and J by 5 bases; unmatched bases: 8. The CDR3 consists of 17 residues. Germline V gene sequence: CDR1 LNHDA, CDR2 SQIVND (reference sequence). The CDR3 is CASSILGDRGRTGELFF. The CDR3 DNA reads as TGTGCCAGTAGTATCCTGGGGGACAGGGGGAGGACCGGGGAGCTGTTTTTT.

The chain recombines TRBV18 with TRBJ2-5, with 8 bases matching TRBD1. Per the germline V gene, CDR1 is KGHSH and CDR2 is LQKENI. V was clipped by 3 bases and J by 9 bases; unmatched bases: 12. The CDR3 is 15 amino acids. The CDR3 protein is CASSPQSDRVAAQYF. CDR3 in DNA: TGTGCCAGCTCACCCCAATCGGACAGGGTAGCGGCCCAGTACTTC.

This chain uses TRBV6-5 with TRBJ1-6, with D hard to call. The CDR3 totals 15 residues. V dropped 2 bases and J dropped 8 bases, with 13 bases sitting between them. Germline V gene lookup returns CDR1 MNHEY and CDR2 SVGAGI. The CDR3 sequence: CASSYQKDGDSPLHF. The CDR3 nucleotides read TGTGCCAGCAGTTACCAAAAGGACGGGGATTCACCCCTCCACTTT.

This chain joins TRBV5-1 and TRBJ1-2, with 10 bases matching TRBD1. The CDR3 is 15 residues long. V lost 4 bases, J lost 6 bases, and 9 bases stayed unmatched. CDR1 and CDR2 from the germline V gene are SGHRS and YFSETQ. The CDR3 sequence is CASSTRTGGQDGYTF. CDR3 DNA: TGCGCCAGCAGCACCAGGACAGGGGGTCAGGATGGCTACACCTTC.

This sequence joins TRBV11-2 and TRBJ1-6, with D maybe TRBD1 (5 bases). The V end was cut by 0 bases, the J end by 4 bases, with 10 bases between. The germline V gene encodes CDR1 SGHAT and CDR2 FQNNGV. CDR3 length equals 16 residues. CDR3 loop: CASSLDLGRYNSPLHF. The CDR3 nucleotides are TGTGCCAGCAGCTTAGACTTGGGGCGATATAATTCACCCCTCCACTTT.

In nucleotides, the CDR3 is TGTGCCAGCAGCCCCTATAGCGGGAGATACTACGAGCAGTACTTC. Its translation is CASSPYSGRYYEQYF. The chain carries TRBV3-1 (or the pseudogene TRBV3-2) and TRBJ2-7, with 9 bases aligning to TRBD2. The ends lost 4 bases at V and 3 bases at J; junction bases unmatched: 7. The CDR3 spans 15 residues. The germline gives CDR1 LGHDT, CDR2 YNNKEL (reference sequence).

J is TRBJ1-1 and V is TRBV7-2; possible D gene TRBD1, 5 bases. This CDR3 comprises 14 residues. Germline CDR1 and CDR2: SGHTA and FQGNSA. V dropped 5 bases and J dropped 3 bases, with 13 bases sitting between them. The DNA of the CDR3 is TGTGCCAGCAGCCCAACCGCAGGGTACACTGAAGCTTTCTTT. Translation gives CASSPTAGYTEAFF.

V and J are TRBV7-8 and TRBJ2-3, with D perhaps TRBD2 (6 bases). Germline lookup yields CDR1 SGHVS and CDR2 FQNEAQ. The CDR3 length is 17 residues. Trimming removed 3 bases at V and 2 bases at J, with 18 bases between. The CDR3 spells CASSLFGRGYHTDTQYF. The DNA for the CDR3 is TGTGCCAGCAGCTTGTTCGGACGGGGGTACCACACAGATACGCAGTATTTT.

In its sample, this clone was seen once. The gene calls are TRBV5-1 and TRBJ1-4; 11 bases are shared with TRBD1. CDR3 size: 18 residues. V lost 3 bases, J lost 0 bases, and 7 bases stayed unmatched. Germline V CDR1 and CDR2: SGHRS, YFSETQ. CDR3 protein: CASSWTGGARTTNEKLFF. CDR3 sequence (DNA): TGCGCCAGCAGCTGGACAGGGGGCGCCCGCACAACTAATGAAAAACTGTTTTTT.

J is TRBJ2-1 and V is TRBV18; 7 bases match TRBD1. Germline V gives CDR1 KGHSH, CDR2 LQKENI. Trimming cost V 3 bases and J 4 bases; bases outside gene matches: 6. The length of the CDR3 is 15 residues. CDR3: CASSPQAGGYNEQFF. Here the CDR3 DNA reads TGTGCCAGCTCACCGCAGGCAGGGGGATACAATGAGCAGTTCTTC.